This T cell receptor (beta chain) was identified during a study of shared clonotypes between healthy human individuals. About the research overall: A couple of women and a few men aged 18 to 49 served as donors. Each donor's CD4 naive and CD4 memory cells filled three plates apiece, CD8 naive two, and CD8 memory one. General study findings and limits: Rarefaction showed that sequencing of sorted subsets was incomplete (despite large depth).

CDR3 length: 15 amino acids. Trimming removed 5 bases from V and 3 bases from J, with 13 bases in between. The V gene's germline CDR1 is SEHNR and CDR2 FQNEAQ (reference sequence). As for this clone: The target antigen is unknown.

Sequencing used immunoSEQ multiplex PCR; TCRdb keeps in-frame clones, though not all of them. Seen here are 2 million to 3 million clones, approximately 94% observed once, and the top ten hold approximately 0.37%. The investigators split CD4+ cells into a CD45RA+ naive subset and a CD45RA-negative memory subset. The V gene is TRBV7-9, the J gene TRBJ1-4; tentative D call: TRBD1 (6 bases). The origin of this receptor is a man in his late teens or twenties in good health. Some clones in this sample may be carry-over from other donors' samples. The sequenced material came from naive CD4+ T cells from PBMCs. Subset noted: CD45RA+ positively selected. The CDR3 DNA follows: TGTGCCAGCAGCCCCCAGGGGACCGCTAATGAAAAACTGTTTTTT. This codes for CASSPQGTANEKLFF.